This passage covers 11 T cell receptor beta chains from one sample sequenced in a study of T cell repertoires in cytomegalovirus infection. TCRdb reprocessed the reads via MiXCR and lists one record per CDR3 protein. The table lists about 490,000 distinct CDR3 sequences, around 27% of them singletons. Material for sequencing was PBMCs. Source of these receptors: a human donor in good health (CMV status not recorded). Some clones in this sample may be carry-over from other donors' samples.

V gene TRBV6-1 combines with J gene TRBJ1-6, with unresolved D. The length of the CDR3 is 15 residues. Germline lookup yields CDR1 MNHNS and CDR2 SASEGT. V was pared by 0 bases and J by 7 bases, with 10 bases between. Here the CDR3 reads CASSEAQKGNSPLHF. The CDR3 DNA is TGTGCCAGCAGTGAAGCGCAGAAGGGAAATTCACCCCTCCACTTT.

There are many counts of this clonotype. The chain is built from TRBV7-8 and TRBJ2-1; TRBD1 is a possible D gene (6 bases). The V end lost 4 bases, the J end lost 1 base, and 17 bases lay between the germline ends. The CDR3 sequence is 17 residues long. Germline-derived CDR1 and CDR2 are SGHVS and FQNEAQ. The CDR3 DNA reads TGTGCCAGCAGCTCCCCCCCTGGGCAGGGGTCCTACAATGAGCAGTTCTTC. Its protein is CASSSPPGQGSYNEQFF.

The chain recombines TRBV6-2 or TRBV6-3 with TRBJ2-1; D uncertain. CDR1 and CDR2 (germline): MNHEY, SVGEGT. V gave up 6 bases and J gave up 7 bases, with 16 bases separating them. This CDR3 contains 14 residues. CDR3 sequence: CASSPFGPMNEQFF. CDR3 nucleotide sequence: TGTGCCAGCAGCCCGTTCGGCCCGATGAATGAGCAGTTCTTC.

The CDR3 here is CASSINAGSAGSGNTIYF. The CDR3 bases are TGTGCCAGTAGTATAAACGCGGGCTCGGCGGGATCTGGAAACACCATATATTTT. This sequence joins TRBV19 and TRBJ1-3; D remains unclear. Germline CDR1 LNHDA, CDR2 SQIVND (reference sequence). This CDR3 comprises 18 residues. V lost 2 bases to trimming and J lost 1 base, with 18 bases between them.

The sample holds many counts of this clonotype. The chain has TRBV19 and TRBJ1-1; 9 nucleotides align to TRBD1. Germline lookup yields CDR1 LNHDA and CDR2 SQIVND (reference sequence). This CDR3 region has 15 residues. After removal of 7 bases from V and 4 bases from J, the junction contained 10 bases not matched to a gene. This chain's CDR3 is CASTTGGASATEAFF. The CDR3 DNA sequence: TGTGCCAGTACCACAGGGGGCGCGTCGGCCACTGAAGCTTTCTTT.

This clonotype appeared a few times. The rearrangement joins TRBV28 to TRBJ2-1; maybe TRBD2 (6 bases). This CDR3 comprises 14 residues. Trimming cost V 5 bases and J 0 bases, with 8 bases left between them. Per germline, CDR1 MDHEN and CDR2 SYDVKM. CDR3 protein: CASSEAGSYNEQFF. CDR3 DNA: TGTGCCAGCAGTGAAGCGGGCTCCTACAATGAGCAGTTCTTC. The variable domain in full, with the rest retrieved from reference TRBV28 and TRBJ2-1, is DVKVTQSSRYLVKRTGEKVFLECVQDMDHENMFWYRQDPGLGLRLIYFSYDVKMKEKGDIPEGYSVSREKKERFSLILESASTNQTSMYLCASSEAGSYNEQFFGPGTRLTVL.

This clonotype was observed a few times. The rearrangement joins TRBV28 to TRBJ2-7, with D possibly TRBD2 on 6 matching bases. CDR3 length equals 16 residues. V was pared by 4 bases and J by 0 bases, with 16 bases between. Looked up from germline, CDR1 is MDHEN and CDR2 is SYDVKM. This CDR3 is CASSYGSQVSSYEQYF. The CDR3 DNA reads as TGTGCCAGCAGTTACGGGAGCCAGGTGAGCTCCTACGAGCAGTACTTC.

The chain employs TRBV10-3 and TRBJ2-3; no firm D call. Per germline, CDR1 ENHRY and CDR2 SYGVKD. V was shortened by 0 bases and J by 0 bases, with 7 bases between the two germline ends. The CDR3 extends over 15 amino acids. The CDR3 DNA reads TGTGCCATCAGTGAGTCTTTGCAAAGCACAGATACGCAGTATTTT. Its translation is CAISESLQSTDTQYF.

The V gene is TRBV29-1, the J gene TRBJ1-5, with D possibly TRBD1 on 5 matching bases. CDR3 length equals 13 residues. Per the germline V gene, CDR1 is SQVTM and CDR2 is ANQGSEA. Trimming took 5 bases from V and 0 from J, leaving 8 bases between them. Written as DNA, the CDR3 is TGCAGCGTTCAGACAGATAGCAATCAGCCCCAGCATTTT. This codes for CSVQTDSNQPQHF.

DNA for the CDR3: TGTGCCAGCAGCCAAGCGAGTGGGACGGCCAATGAGCAGTTCTTC. It codes for CASSQASGTANEQFF. This sequence joins TRBV4-2 and TRBJ2-1; D is perhaps TRBD1 or TRBD2 (5 bases each). The length of the CDR3 is 15 residues. V was pared by 1 base and J by 6 bases, with 13 bases between. Germline V gene sequence: CDR1 LGHNA, CDR2 YNFKEQ.

V is TRBV18 and J is TRBJ2-3, with 7 bases lining up with TRBD1. J gave up 2 bases and V 1 base, and 3 bases lay outside the gene matches. The CDR3 is 15 amino acids. Germline values: CDR1 KGHSH, CDR2 LQKENI. The CDR3, as DNA: TGTGCCAGCTCACCACGACAGGGATCCACAGATACGCAGTATTTT. Its translation: CASSPRQGSTDTQYF. Full variable domain (outside the CDR3, taken from reference TRBV18 and TRBJ2-3): NAGVMQNPRHLVRRRGQEARLRCSPMKGHSHVYWYRQLPEEGLKFMVYLQKENIIDESGMPKERFSAEFPKEGPSILRIQQVVRGDSAAYFCASSPRQGSTDTQYFGPGTRLTVL.